This T cell receptor beta chain originates from a study of blood T cell repertoires in COVID-19 (dated by TCRdb to 2018 to 2021). General notes on the study: Samples covering the acute and convalescent phases of COVID-19 were provided by collaborators in the United States, Italy and Spain. The samples were drawn from the first 160 participants of the ongoing ImmuneRACE study and from more than 1,000 subjects provided by 6 global collaborators. A de-identified subject ID, COVID-19 status, age in years and sex were almost always included in the sample metadata. The prospective study material was composed of cDNA or gDNA derived from T cells, B-cell-depleted T cells, or PBMCs. The repertoires were released in a freely available public database meant as a resource for research on the immune response to SARS-CoV-2. Where available, HLA class I and class II types were obtained from metadata supplied by the sample provider rather than from assay-based typing. The dataset comprised deeply sampled blood TCRbeta repertoires from subjects exposed to, actively infected with, or recovered from COVID-19.

Participants in the prospective study were aged about 18 to 95 years, lived in under 30 United States geographic areas, and enrolled through a virtual design. Cohort assignment in the prospective study relied on participant-reported clinical history from a screening survey and a study questionnaire. Recovered participants in ImmuneRACE Cohort 3 were defined as having two consecutive negative NP/OP PCR tests, clearance from a healthcare professional, or resolution of symptoms. In the prospective study, mobile phlebotomists collected whole blood, serum and a nasopharyngeal or oropharyngeal swab from each participant. Participants in the prospective study had the option to provide additional blood draws and questionnaires over a roughly 2-month period. Before DNA extraction, blood samples from the prospective study were shipped at room temperature or frozen. Overall results and qualifications from the work: How much clinical and demographic metadata was included differed by source and by participant, and the metadata was provided uncurated.

TCRbeta CDR3 regions were amplified from genomic DNA using the immunoSEQ Assay, a bias-controlled multiplex PCR. The authors' analysis ran thus. The number of nucleated cells in each sample was estimated from the amplification of reference gene primers within the assay. To quantify the absolute abundance of each unique TCRbeta CDR3 rearrangement, sequence reads were collapsed and filtered. For each sample, productive Simpson clonality was calculated as the square root of Simpson's diversity index across productive rearrangements. Sourced from immuneACCESS, this table was stored by TCRdb with only in-frame sequences that have V and J called. A share of the clones is absent; for the studies checked, an unresolved V gene accounts for under half, and the remainder has no known explanation. V and J calls and clone size are as listed in that table; D and trimming were resolved from the DNA. This sample is represented by a few hundred thousand clones; about 88% of them were singletons. The ten largest clones represent approximately 3% of the sample.

Note on this clone: Its antigen remains undetermined. No much larger clone exists at a distance of one base, and base qualities are not known.

Per the germline V gene (reference sequence), SGHAT is the CDR1 and FQDESV is the CDR2. The germline ends are 12 bases apart after V is trimmed by 2 bases and J by 4 bases. From cysteine to phenylalanine, the CDR3 is 14 amino acids long. Only the CDR3 region is kept as DNA, spanning 42 bases read in frame from base 1. The sample was PBMCs or T cells enriched from blood (not recorded which). Here the chain combines TRBV11-1 and TRBJ2-7, and TRBD1 may be the D gene, going by 6 matching bases. This TCR came from a woman aged 45-60 years who had recovered from COVID-19. The CDR3 protein sequence reads: CASSLTTGRYEQYF. The DNA sequence reads TGTGCCAGCAGCTTAACAACAGGGAGATACGAGCAGTACTTC.